The sequence of this T cell receptor (beta chain) was determined in a study of control samples from healthy donors and cancer patients. Trimming cost V 9 bases and J 7 bases; bases outside gene matches: 17. CDR3 size: 16 residues. Germline values: CDR1 LGHNT, CDR2 FRNRAP. Some clones are missing from TCRdb's copy, which holds only in-frame ones; the method was immunoSEQ multiplex PCR. Of approximately 94,000 clones listed, just over 90% are singletons. The sequence was collected from a woman aged 30 to 39 in good health. Sequencing was carried out using blood. J is TRBJ2-1 and V is TRBV12-5, with 8 bases fitting TRBD2. The CDR3 is CASESGLSGRRNEQFF. The CDR3 nucleotides are TGTGCTAGCGAATCCGGACTAAGCGGGAGAAGGAATGAGCAGTTCTTC.